These 9 T cell receptor beta chains originate from one sample sequenced in a study of blood T cell repertoires in COVID-19. Measured with immunoSEQ multiplex PCR; TCRdb has only the in-frame clones, and not every one. Of around 240,000 clones detected, around 80% appear once; the ten largest clones hold approximately 1.9%. Sequencing was carried out using peripheral blood. Receptors were obtained from a woman over 75 with acute or convalescent COVID-19.

The chain joins TRBV6-5 to TRBJ1-2; the D is unclear. The CDR3 consists of 10 residues. The germline gives CDR1 MNHEY, CDR2 SVGAGI. Deletions cut 7 bases from V and 8 bases from J, with 8 bases between. The CDR3, as DNA: TGTGCCAGCAACCGCGGGGGCTACACCTTC. Its protein product is CASNRGGYTF.

The chain combines TRBV7-8 with TRBJ2-3, with 7 nucleotides matching TRBD2. The CDR3 covers 16 residues. Germline-derived CDR1 and CDR2 are SGHVS and FQNEAQ. After removal of 1 base from V and 1 base from J, the junction contained 5 bases not matched to a gene. CDR3 sequence reads: CASSLGGLSGTDTQYF. As DNA, the CDR3 is TGTGCCAGCAGCTTAGGGGGACTATCTGGCACAGATACGCAGTATTTT.

V is TRBV5-1 and J is TRBJ2-5; 7 nucleotides match TRBD1. J lost 5 bases, V lost 4 bases, and 8 bases had no gene match. Looked up from germline, CDR1 is SGHRS and CDR2 is YFSETQ. The CDR3 is made up of 14 amino acids. The CDR3 reads CASSLTGDRETQYF. The CDR3 DNA follows: TGCGCCAGCAGCCTAACAGGGGATAGGGAGACCCAGTACTTC.

This clone appeared a single time. The chain combines TRBV4-2 with TRBJ2-3, with 10 bases identical to TRBD2. J lost 5 bases, V lost 3 bases, and 14 bases had no gene match. Germline V lookup: CDR1 LGHNA, CDR2 YNFKEQ. The CDR3 is 18 amino acids. The CDR3 loop reads CASSQAGGSGRAEDTQYF. The DNA for the CDR3 is TGTGCCAGCAGCCAGGCCGGGGGGAGCGGGAGGGCCGAAGATACGCAGTATTTT.

V is TRBV7-3 and J is TRBJ2-4; TRBD1 agrees at 11 bases. The junction had 6 bases not matched to a gene; V was cut back by 2 bases and J by 6 bases. This CDR3 is 16 amino acids long. Germline V gene data show CDR1 as SGHTA and CDR2 as FQGTGA. The CDR3 coding sequence is TGTGCCAGCAGCTTATGGTCCGGGACAGGGGGAAACATTCAGTACTTC. Translated: CASSLWSGTGGNIQYF. The full variable domain, with the rest looked up from reference TRBV7-3 and TRBJ2-4, is GAGVSQTPSNKVTEKGKYVELRCDPISGHTALYWYRQSLGQGPEFLIYFQGTGAADDSGLPNDRFFAVRPEGSVSTLKIQRTERGDSAVYLCASSLWSGTGGNIQYFGAGTRLSVL.

This clone was seen more than once but under ten times. This sequence joins TRBV27 and TRBJ2-1, with D possibly TRBD2 on 6 matching bases. Between the trimmed V and J ends, which lost 4 bases and 0 bases, there was a span of 16 bases. The CDR3 sequence is 17 residues long. CDR1 and CDR2 (germline): MNHEY, SMNVEV (reference sequence). CDR3 sequence (DNA): TGTGCCAGCAGTTCCCCGCTAGGGCGGGGCTCCTACAATGAGCAGTTCTTC. Amino acids: CASSSPLGRGSYNEQFF.

The V gene is TRBV7-3, the J gene TRBJ1-2, with 7 bases aligning to TRBD1. The CDR3 sequence is 14 residues long. The ends lost 2 bases at V and 8 bases at J; junction bases unmatched: 8. The germline gives CDR1 SGHTA, CDR2 FQGTGA. CDR3 DNA sequence: TGTGCCAGCAGCTTAGACGTCGGAGGGGGCGGCTACACCTTC. Its protein is CASSLDVGGGGYTF.

This clone was seen repeatedly, ten times or more. The J gene is TRBJ2-5, the V gene TRBV24-1; 9 bases match TRBD2. Germline assignment: CDR1 KGHDR and CDR2 SFDVKD. This CDR3 comprises 18 residues. J gave up 2 bases and V 2 bases, and 11 bases lay outside the gene matches. CDR3 loop: CATSDSAVSGGEQETQYF. The CDR3 bases are TGTGCCACCAGTGATTCGGCAGTTAGCGGGGGTGAACAAGAGACCCAGTACTTC.

This clone was counted a few times. CDR3 nucleotides: TGTGCCAGCACGAGTGGGGCCAACGTCCTGACTTTC. This sequence encodes CASTSGANVLTF. The rearrangement uses TRBV6-6 and TRBJ2-6; D uncertain. Trimming took 7 bases from V and 3 from J, leaving 4 bases between them. Germline CDR1 is MNHNY and CDR2 is SVGAGI (reference sequence). The CDR3 loop spans 12 amino acids.